The 28 T cell receptor beta chains below were found in one sample sequenced in a study of control samples from healthy donors and cancer patients. Here immunoSEQ multiplex PCR was the method, and the copy in TCRdb shows in-frame clones only, minus some. The sample includes approximately 70,000 clones, 83% seen only once; the top ten take around a sixth. Sequencing was carried out using blood. These receptors were taken from a man in his sixties in good health.

This clone was seen only once. The gene calls are TRBV7-2 and TRBJ1-5; TRBD1 matches 8 bases. CDR3 size: 13 residues. J was trimmed by 7 bases and V by 3 bases; bases with no gene match: 2. Germline CDR1 is SGHTA and CDR2 is FQGNSA. CDR3 nucleotides: TGTGCCAGCAGCTTGGACAGGGTACAGCCCCAGCATTTT. It yields the protein CASSLDRVQPQHF. Based on the CDR3 plus reference TRBV7-2 and TRBJ1-5, the full variable domain is GAGVSQSPSNKVTEKGKDVELRCDPISGHTALYWYRQSLGQGLEFLIYFQGNSAPDKSGLPSDRFSAERTGGSVSTLTIQRTQQEDSAVYLCASSLDRVQPQHFGDGTRLSIL.

The genes are TRBV18 and TRBJ2-1, with TRBD2 matching over 7 bases. V was pared by 0 bases and J by 9 bases, with 8 bases of the junction left unmatched. The CDR3 consists of 15 residues. Germline lookup yields CDR1 KGHSH and CDR2 LQKENI. The CDR3 DNA reads as TGTGCCAGCTCACCACCAAGCAGCGGGGTACCTGAGCAGTTCTTC. Translated: CASSPPSSGVPEQFF.

V is TRBV5-1 and J is TRBJ1-2; unclear D gene. Germline V lookup: CDR1 SGHRS, CDR2 YFSETQ. The ends were cut back, 3 bases at V and 7 bases at J, with 10 bases in the middle. The CDR3 loop spans 12 amino acids. The CDR3 DNA is TGCGCCAGCAGCTCCGACCGCTTTGGCTACACCTTC. This codes for CASSSDRFGYTF.

The chain uses TRBV16 and TRBJ2-3, with D possibly being TRBD2 (5 bases). The CDR3 runs to 16 residues. Trimming cost V 1 base and J 0 bases, with 11 bases left between them. CDR1 is KGHSY, CDR2 FQNENV, per germline. CDR3 in amino acids: CASSQYDGGSTDTQYF. CDR3 coding DNA: TGTGCCAGCAGCCAATACGACGGCGGGAGCACAGATACGCAGTATTTT.

V and J are TRBV5-4 and TRBJ2-1; 15 nucleotides match TRBD2. The V and J ends lost 4 bases and 5 bases, in that order; junction bases with no gene match: 10. The CDR3 runs 18 residues. Per the germline V gene, CDR1 is SGHNT and CDR2 is YYREEE (reference sequence). CDR3 loop: CASSPGGLAGGPDNEQFF. The CDR3 DNA is TGTGCCAGCAGCCCTGGAGGACTAGCGGGAGGGCCGGACAATGAGCAGTTCTTC.

The chain is built from TRBV6-7 and TRBJ2-7; tentative D call: TRBD1 (6 bases). TRBV6-7 carries the ORF label, with uncertain function. The CDR3 has 15 amino acids. The germline V and J ends were trimmed by 10 bases and 3 bases, with 22 bases remaining between them. This CDR3 reads CATQNRGGRGYEQYF. CDR3 sequence (DNA): TGTGCCACCCAGAACAGAGGAGGCAGGGGCTACGAGCAGTACTTC.

This clone was found a few times. The rearrangement links TRBV11-1 to TRBJ1-2; D remains unclear. Trimming took 2 bases from V and 7 from J, leaving 11 bases between them. The length of the CDR3 is 13 residues. Germline CDR1 reads SGHAT; CDR2 reads FQDESV (reference sequence). The CDR3, as DNA: TGTGCCAGCAGCTTATCCGAATTGTCTGGCTACACCTTC. It is translated as CASSLSELSGYTF. The whole variable domain, remainder taken from reference TRBV11-1 and TRBJ1-2, is EAEVAQSPRYKITEKSQAVAFWCDPISGHATLYWYRQILGQGPELLVQFQDESVVDDSQLPKDRFSAERLKGVDSTLKIQPAELGDSAMYLCASSLSELSGYTFGSGTRLTVV.

This chain joins TRBV4-2 and TRBJ2-1; either TRBD1 or TRBD2 may supply D (6 bases each). Germline V gene sequence: CDR1 LGHNA, CDR2 YNFKEQ. CDR3 length: 16 amino acids. V lost 0 bases to trimming and J lost 0 bases, with 9 bases between them. CDR3 DNA sequence: TGTGCCAGCAGCCAAGAAGGAGGGGGCTCCTACAATGAGCAGTTCTTC. Encoded protein: CASSQEGGGSYNEQFF.

The chain has TRBV7-3 and TRBJ2-5; D remains ambiguous. Germline-derived CDR1 and CDR2 are SGHTA and FQGTGA. Trimming pared 3 bases from V and 0 bases from J, leaving 5 bases between. The length of the CDR3 is 13 residues. Here the CDR3 reads CASSLGNQETQYF. DNA for the CDR3: TGTGCCAGCAGCTTGGGCAACCAAGAGACCCAGTACTTC.

The rearrangement uses TRBV7-2 and TRBJ1-1; D gene ambiguous. The CDR3 is 14 amino acids. Germline CDR1 reads SGHTA; CDR2 reads FQGNSA. Trimming removed 3 bases from V and 0 bases from J, with 8 bases in between. The CDR3, as DNA: TGTGCCAGCAGCTTCCCGGGCCTGAACACTGAAGCTTTCTTT. Translated: CASSFPGLNTEAFF.

The V call is TRBV21-1, the J call TRBJ2-1; the D call TRBD2 from the table was never checked on the DNA. TRBV21-1 is designated a pseudogene. The CDR3 extends over 14 amino acids. This chain's CDR3 is CASRRGLDYNEQFF. For the CDR3, the DNA is TGTGCCAGCAGACGAGGACTCGACTACAATGAGCAGTTCTTC.

The chain carries TRBV7-2 and TRBJ1-2, with TRBD1 matching over 9 bases. The CDR3 covers 15 residues. Germline CDR1 SGHTA, CDR2 FQGNSA. The J segment lost 1 base and the V segment lost 4 bases, leaving 4 bases of the junction unmatched. The DNA for the CDR3 is TGTGCCAGCAGCTCATGGGACAGGGTTAACTATGGCTACACCTTC. Its protein is CASSSWDRVNYGYTF. The entire variable domain, with the rest obtained from reference TRBV7-2 and TRBJ1-2, is as follows: GAGVSQSPSNKVTEKGKDVELRCDPISGHTALYWYRQSLGQGLEFLIYFQGNSAPDKSGLPSDRFSAERTGGSVSTLTIQRTQQEDSAVYLCASSSWDRVNYGYTFGSGTRLTVV.

The J gene is TRBJ2-6, the V gene TRBV7-2, with TRBD2 as a possible D gene (5 bases). The V gene's germline CDR1 is SGHTA and CDR2 FQGNSA. V was trimmed by 6 bases and J by 2 bases, leaving 11 bases between them. The CDR3 runs 15 residues. DNA of the CDR3: TGTGCCAGCAGACTGGGGAGCGCTGGGGCCAACGTCCTGACTTTC. This encodes CASRLGSAGANVLTF.

The V call is TRBV5-1, the J call TRBJ2-3; no clear D gene. CDR1 is SGHRS, CDR2 YFSETQ, per germline. V was shortened by 1 base and J by 4 bases, with 10 bases between the two germline ends. The CDR3 runs 14 residues. The CDR3 coding sequence is TGCGCCAGCAGCTTGTCAAGGCCCTCAGATACGCAGTATTTT. Translated, it gives CASSLSRPSDTQYF.

Only one count was recorded for this clone. The chain has TRBV29-1 and TRBJ2-3, with D maybe TRBD2 (6 bases). Germline V CDR1 and CDR2: SQVTM, ANQGSEA. This CDR3 contains 16 residues. The V end lost 4 bases, the J end lost 0 bases, and 17 bases lay between the germline ends. CDR3 protein: CSVGGALASSTDTQYF. The CDR3 DNA follows: TGCAGCGTTGGCGGGGCCCTAGCCTCTAGCACAGATACGCAGTATTTT.

This clone was counted a few times. The chain employs TRBV7-9 and TRBJ2-1; D is unclear. Trimming removed 4 bases from V and 3 bases from J, with 16 bases in between. CDR1 and CDR2 from the germline V gene are SEHNR and FQNEAQ (reference sequence). The CDR3 sequence is 16 residues long. This chain's CDR3 is CASSSRSAANYNEQFF. The CDR3 bases are TGTGCCAGCAGCTCCCGTAGTGCGGCTAACTACAATGAGCAGTTCTTC.

The DNA of the CDR3 is TGCGCCAGCAGCCAAGTCGCAACAGGGATAACCACTGAAGCTTTCTTT. Amino acids: CASSQVATGITTEAFF. The rearrangement links TRBV4-1 to TRBJ1-1, with D perhaps matching TRBD1 (6 bases). The germline V gene has CDR1 MGHRA and CDR2 YSYEKL. This CDR3 region has 16 residues. With 1 base removed from V and 4 bases from J, the gap between germline ends came to 16 bases.

This chain links TRBV4-1 with TRBJ2-1, with 8 nucleotides matching TRBD1. The CDR3 covers 17 residues. Per germline, CDR1 MGHRA and CDR2 YSYEKL. Trimming cost V 3 bases and J 3 bases; bases outside gene matches: 10. This CDR3 reads CASSQNVDRERYNEQFF. The DNA for the CDR3 is TGCGCCAGCAGCCAGAACGTGGACAGGGAGCGCTACAATGAGCAGTTCTTC.

This chain connects TRBV10-3 to TRBJ2-1; D is uncertain. V lost 2 bases, J lost 3 bases, and 5 bases lay in between. Germline V lookup: CDR1 ENHRY, CDR2 SYGVKD. This CDR3 has 13 amino acids. The CDR3 nucleotides read TGTGCCATCAGTGAGGTAGTCTACAATGAGCAGTTCTTC. It encodes CAISEVVYNEQFF.

Only a few counts were recorded for this clone. This chain links TRBV11-2 with TRBJ2-2; D is unclear. V was pared by 6 bases and J by 2 bases, with 13 bases between. The CDR3 has 15 residues. Per germline, CDR1 SGHAT and CDR2 FQNNGV. The CDR3 DNA follows: TGTGCCAGCAGTCCGCTGGCGGTAAACACCGGGGAGCTGTTTTTT. This gives the protein CASSPLAVNTGELFF.

This rearrangement joins TRBV3-1 (or the pseudogene TRBV3-2) to TRBJ2-5; D is unclear. Germline V gene lookup returns CDR1 LGHDT and CDR2 YNNKEL (reference sequence). CDR3 length: 11 residues. V lost 1 base to trimming and J lost 6 bases, with 3 bases between them. The CDR3 sequence: CASSQVKTQYF. CDR3 coding DNA: TGTGCCAGCAGCCAAGTAAAGACCCAGTACTTC.

The J gene is TRBJ2-7, the V gene TRBV20-1; 7 bases are a match to TRBD2. The V and J ends lost 3 bases and 3 bases, in that order; junction bases with no gene match: 8. The CDR3 is 14 residues long. The V gene's germline CDR1 is DFQATT and CDR2 SNEGSKA (reference sequence). The CDR3 protein is CSASQPRGGYEQYF. DNA of the CDR3: TGCAGTGCTAGTCAGCCCCGCGGGGGCTACGAGCAGTACTTC.

The table lists this clone with a few counts. This rearrangement joins TRBV11-1 to TRBJ2-7; no clear D gene. Germline values: CDR1 SGHAT, CDR2 FQDESV (reference sequence). V gave up 1 base and J gave up 2 bases, with 9 bases separating them. This CDR3 contains 14 residues. CDR3 sequence reads: CASSLENLPYEQYF. CDR3 in DNA: TGTGCCAGCAGCTTAGAGAACTTACCCTACGAGCAGTACTTC.

The chain employs TRBV5-1 and TRBJ2-5, with 9 bases matching TRBD1. V lost 4 bases and J lost 5; bases outside the gene matches: 9. CDR1 is SGHRS, CDR2 YFSETQ, per germline. There are 15 residues in the CDR3. CDR3 nucleotides: TGCGCCAGCAGCAATACAGGGGGCGCACATGAGACCCAGTACTTC. It is translated as CASSNTGGAHETQYF. Complete variable domain (other parts from reference TRBV5-1 and TRBJ2-5): KAGVTQTPRYLIKTRGQQVTLSCSPISGHRSVSWYQQTPGQGLQFLFEYFSETQRNKGNFPGRFSGRQFSNSRSEMNVSTLELGDSALYLCASSNTGGAHETQYFGPGTRLLVL.

V and J are TRBV7-6 and TRBJ2-7, with 12 bases aligning to TRBD2. Germline CDR1 SGHVS, CDR2 FNYEAQ. Germline trimming cut 5 bases from V and 2 bases from J; bases unmatched to any gene: 19. The CDR3 runs to 20 residues. The CDR3 bases are TGTGCCAGCAGCCTAGGGACTAGCGGGTCTACCTTAGTAGCCCCCTACGAGCAGTACTTC. Protein: CASSLGTSGSTLVAPYEQYF.

This rearrangement joins TRBV6-2 or TRBV6-3 to TRBJ2-7, with D perhaps being TRBD1 or TRBD2 (6 bases each). Germline-derived CDR1 and CDR2 are MNHEY and SVGEGT. V shed 2 bases and J shed 7 bases, with 15 bases lying between them. This CDR3 spans 14 amino acids. CDR3 in amino acids: CASSYRGRSGEQYF. CDR3 sequence (DNA): TGTGCCAGCAGTTACAGGGGGAGGTCTGGGGAGCAGTACTTC.

The chain has TRBV11-2 and TRBJ2-2, with D unresolved. Germline V CDR1 and CDR2: SGHAT, FQNNGV. V was pared by 3 bases and J by 3 bases, with 11 bases between. The CDR3 covers 15 residues. The CDR3 loop is CASSFLWSDTGELFF. The CDR3 DNA reads as TGTGCCAGCAGCTTCCTTTGGTCGGACACCGGGGAGCTGTTTTTT. Filled out from reference TRBV11-2 and TRBJ2-2, the complete variable domain reads EAGVAQSPRYKIIEKRQSVAFWCNPISGHATLYWYQQILGQGPKLLIQFQNNGVVDDSQLPKDRFSAERLKGVDSTLKIQPAKLEDSAVYLCASSFLWSDTGELFFGEGSRLTVL.

The V call is TRBV3-1 (or the pseudogene TRBV3-2), the J call TRBJ2-2; 14 bases map to TRBD2. The CDR3 loop spans 19 amino acids. Unmatched junction bases numbered 4, after V lost 0 bases and J lost 1 base. CDR1 is LGHDT, CDR2 YNNKEL, per germline (reference sequence). The CDR3 coding sequence is TGTGCCAGCAGCCAAGAGGGACTAGCGGGAGAGAAGAACACCGGGGAGCTGTTTTTT. The encoded protein is CASSQEGLAGEKNTGELFF.